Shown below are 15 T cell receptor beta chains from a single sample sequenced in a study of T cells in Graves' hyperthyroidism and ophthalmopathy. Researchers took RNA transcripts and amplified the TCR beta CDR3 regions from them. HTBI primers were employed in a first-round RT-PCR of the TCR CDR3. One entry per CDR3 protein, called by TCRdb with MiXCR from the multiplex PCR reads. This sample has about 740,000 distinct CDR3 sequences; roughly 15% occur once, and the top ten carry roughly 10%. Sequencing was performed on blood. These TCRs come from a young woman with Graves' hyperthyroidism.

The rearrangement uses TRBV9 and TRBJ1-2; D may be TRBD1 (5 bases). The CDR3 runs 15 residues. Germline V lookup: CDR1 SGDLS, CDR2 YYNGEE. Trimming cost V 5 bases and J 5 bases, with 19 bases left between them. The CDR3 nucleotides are TGTGCCAGCAGTCGAACCGGGGGGAATTTTTATGGCTACACCTTC. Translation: CASSRTGGNFYGYTF.

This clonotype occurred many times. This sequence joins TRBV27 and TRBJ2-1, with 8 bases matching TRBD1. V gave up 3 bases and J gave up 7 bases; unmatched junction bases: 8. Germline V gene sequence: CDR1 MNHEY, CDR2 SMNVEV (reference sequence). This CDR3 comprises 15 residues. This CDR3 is CASSLGTGPTNEQFF. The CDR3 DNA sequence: TGTGCCAGCAGTTTGGGGACAGGACCTACAAATGAGCAGTTCTTC.

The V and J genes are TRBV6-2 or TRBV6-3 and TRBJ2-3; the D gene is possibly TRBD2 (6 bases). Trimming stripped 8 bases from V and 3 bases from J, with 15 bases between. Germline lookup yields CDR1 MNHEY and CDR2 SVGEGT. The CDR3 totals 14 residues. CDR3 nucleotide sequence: TGTGCCAGCGGCCCCCGGGCGGGAACAGATACGCAGTATTTT. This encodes CASGPRAGTDTQYF.

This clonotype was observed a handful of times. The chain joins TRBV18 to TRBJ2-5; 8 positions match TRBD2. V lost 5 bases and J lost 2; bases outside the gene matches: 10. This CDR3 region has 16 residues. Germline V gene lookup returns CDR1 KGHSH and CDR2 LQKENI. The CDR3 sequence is CASSSLLTSGQETQYF. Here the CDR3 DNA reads TGTGCCAGCTCAAGTCTTTTAACTAGCGGACAAGAGACCCAGTACTTC.

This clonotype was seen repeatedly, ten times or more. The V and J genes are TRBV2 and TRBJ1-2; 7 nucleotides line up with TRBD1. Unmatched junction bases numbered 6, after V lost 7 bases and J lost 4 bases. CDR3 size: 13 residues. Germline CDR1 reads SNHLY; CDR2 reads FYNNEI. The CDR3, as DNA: TGTGCCAGCACGGGACAGAAGGTCTATGGCTACACCTTC. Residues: CASTGQKVYGYTF.

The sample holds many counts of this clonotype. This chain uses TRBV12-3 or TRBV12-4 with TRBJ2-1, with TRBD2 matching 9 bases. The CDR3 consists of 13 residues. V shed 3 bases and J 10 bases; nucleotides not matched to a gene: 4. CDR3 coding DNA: TGTGCCAGCAGTTTGCAGGCGGGAGGGGAGCAGTTCTTC. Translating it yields CASSLQAGGEQFF.

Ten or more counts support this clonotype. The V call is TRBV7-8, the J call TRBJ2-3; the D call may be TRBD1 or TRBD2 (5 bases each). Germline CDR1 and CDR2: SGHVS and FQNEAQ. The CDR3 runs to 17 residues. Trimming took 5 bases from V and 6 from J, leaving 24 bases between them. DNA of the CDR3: TGTGCCAGCAGCGTAAAGGGCCCATCTGATGGGACCGATACGCAGTATTTT. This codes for CASSVKGPSDGTDTQYF.

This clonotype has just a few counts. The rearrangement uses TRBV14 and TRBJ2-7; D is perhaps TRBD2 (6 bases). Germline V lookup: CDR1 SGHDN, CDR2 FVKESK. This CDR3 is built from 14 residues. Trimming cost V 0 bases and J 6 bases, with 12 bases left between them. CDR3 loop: CASSQDYGGTEQYF. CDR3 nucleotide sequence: TGTGCCAGCAGCCAAGATTACGGGGGAACCGAGCAGTACTTC.

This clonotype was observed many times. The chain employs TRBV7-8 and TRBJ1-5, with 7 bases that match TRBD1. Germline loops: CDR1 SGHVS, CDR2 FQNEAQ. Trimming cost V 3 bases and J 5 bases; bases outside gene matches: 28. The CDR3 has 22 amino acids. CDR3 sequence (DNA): TGTGCCAGCAGCTTCATCGGGTCCCCTCCGACAGGGTCGAGCTTACTCGATCAGCCCCAGCATTTT. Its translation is CASSFIGSPPTGSSLLDQPQHF.

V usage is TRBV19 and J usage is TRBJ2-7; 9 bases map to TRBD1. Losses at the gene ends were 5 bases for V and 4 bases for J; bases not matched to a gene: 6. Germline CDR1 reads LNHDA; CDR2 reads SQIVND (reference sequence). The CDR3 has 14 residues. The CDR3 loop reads CASSGRDRVYEQYF. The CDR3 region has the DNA TGTGCCAGTAGTGGCCGGGACAGGGTGTACGAGCAGTACTTC.

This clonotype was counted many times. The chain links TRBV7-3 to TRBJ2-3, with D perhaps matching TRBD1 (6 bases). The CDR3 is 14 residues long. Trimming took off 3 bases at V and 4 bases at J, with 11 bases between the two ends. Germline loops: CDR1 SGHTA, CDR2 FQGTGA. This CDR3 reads CASSLGAVPDTQYF. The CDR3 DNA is TGTGCCAGCAGCTTGGGGGCAGTTCCAGATACGCAGTATTTT.

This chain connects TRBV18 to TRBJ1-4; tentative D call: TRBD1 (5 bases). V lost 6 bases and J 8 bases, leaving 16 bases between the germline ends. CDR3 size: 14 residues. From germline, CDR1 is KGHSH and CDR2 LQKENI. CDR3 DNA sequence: TGTGCCAGCTCCCGGGACGGTGGTGGCGAAAAACTGTTTTTT. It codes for CASSRDGGGEKLFF.

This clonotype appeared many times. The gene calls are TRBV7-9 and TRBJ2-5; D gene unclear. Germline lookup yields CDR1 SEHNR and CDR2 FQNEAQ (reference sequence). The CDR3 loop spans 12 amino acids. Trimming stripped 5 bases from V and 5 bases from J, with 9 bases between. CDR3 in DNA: TGTGCCAGCAGCACGGTTGGGGAGACCCAGTACTTC. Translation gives CASSTVGETQYF.

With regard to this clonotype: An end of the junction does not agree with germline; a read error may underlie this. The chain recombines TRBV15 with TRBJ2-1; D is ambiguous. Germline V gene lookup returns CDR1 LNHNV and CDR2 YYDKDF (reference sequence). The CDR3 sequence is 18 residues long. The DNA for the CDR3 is TGTGCCACCAGCAGTGATCCGTCTCCGGTCCCCTCCCACAATGAGCAGTTCTTC. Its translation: CATSSDPSPVPSHNEQFF.

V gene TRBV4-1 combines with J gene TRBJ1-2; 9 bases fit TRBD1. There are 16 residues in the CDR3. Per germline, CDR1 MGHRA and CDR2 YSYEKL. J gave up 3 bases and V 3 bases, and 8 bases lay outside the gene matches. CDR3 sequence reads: CASSQDRGITHYGYTF. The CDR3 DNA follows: TGCGCCAGCAGCCAGGACAGGGGAATTACGCACTATGGCTACACCTTC.